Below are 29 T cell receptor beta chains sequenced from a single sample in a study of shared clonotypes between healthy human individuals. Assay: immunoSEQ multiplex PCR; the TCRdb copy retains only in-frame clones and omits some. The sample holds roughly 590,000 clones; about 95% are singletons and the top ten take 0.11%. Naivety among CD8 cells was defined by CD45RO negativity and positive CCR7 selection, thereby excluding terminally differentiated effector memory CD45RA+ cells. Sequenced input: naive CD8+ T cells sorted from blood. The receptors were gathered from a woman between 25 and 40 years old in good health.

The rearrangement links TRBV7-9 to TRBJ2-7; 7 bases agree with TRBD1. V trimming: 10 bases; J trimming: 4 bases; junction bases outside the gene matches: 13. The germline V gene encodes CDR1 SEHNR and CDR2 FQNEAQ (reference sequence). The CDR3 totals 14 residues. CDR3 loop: CATPGTDDGYEQYF. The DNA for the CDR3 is TGTGCCACCCCCGGGACAGATGATGGTTACGAGCAGTACTTC.

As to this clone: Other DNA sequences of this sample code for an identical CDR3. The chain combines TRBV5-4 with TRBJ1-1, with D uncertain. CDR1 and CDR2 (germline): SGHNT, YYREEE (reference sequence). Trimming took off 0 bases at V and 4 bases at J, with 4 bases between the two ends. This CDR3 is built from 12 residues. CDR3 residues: CASSLGPTEAFF. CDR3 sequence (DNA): TGTGCCAGCAGCTTGGGCCCCACTGAAGCTTTCTTT.

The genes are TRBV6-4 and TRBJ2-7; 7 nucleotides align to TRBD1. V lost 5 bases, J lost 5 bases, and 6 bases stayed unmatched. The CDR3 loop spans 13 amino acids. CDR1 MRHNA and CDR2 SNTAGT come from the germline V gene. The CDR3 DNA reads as TGTGCCAGCAGTCAGGGACAGCGAGACGAGCAGTACTTC. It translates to CASSQGQRDEQYF.

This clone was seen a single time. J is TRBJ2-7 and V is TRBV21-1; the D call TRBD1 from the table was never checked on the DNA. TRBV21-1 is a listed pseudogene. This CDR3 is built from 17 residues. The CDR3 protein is CASSNLTGELSSYEQYF. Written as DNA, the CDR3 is TGTGCCAGCAGCAACCTTACAGGGGAACTTAGCTCCTACGAGCAGTACTTC.

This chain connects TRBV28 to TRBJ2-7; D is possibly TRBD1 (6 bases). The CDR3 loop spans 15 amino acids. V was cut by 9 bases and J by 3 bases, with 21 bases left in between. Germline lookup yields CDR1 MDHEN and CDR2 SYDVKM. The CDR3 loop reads CASRLEQGAGYEQYF. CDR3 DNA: TGTGCCAGTCGATTAGAACAGGGCGCGGGCTACGAGCAGTACTTC.

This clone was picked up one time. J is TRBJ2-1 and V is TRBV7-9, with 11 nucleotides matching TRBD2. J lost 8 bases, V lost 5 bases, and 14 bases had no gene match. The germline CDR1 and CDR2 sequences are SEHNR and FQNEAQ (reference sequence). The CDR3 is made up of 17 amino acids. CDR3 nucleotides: TGTGCCAGCAGCCAGGGACTAGCGGACCGACTCCTCCATGAGCAGTTCTTC. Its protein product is CASSQGLADRLLHEQFF.

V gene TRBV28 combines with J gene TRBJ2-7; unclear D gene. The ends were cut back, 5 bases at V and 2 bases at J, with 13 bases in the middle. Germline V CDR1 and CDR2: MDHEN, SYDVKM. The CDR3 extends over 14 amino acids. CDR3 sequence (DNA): TGTGCCAGCAGTCCGCCGGACCTCGCCTACGAGCAGTACTTC. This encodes CASSPPDLAYEQYF.

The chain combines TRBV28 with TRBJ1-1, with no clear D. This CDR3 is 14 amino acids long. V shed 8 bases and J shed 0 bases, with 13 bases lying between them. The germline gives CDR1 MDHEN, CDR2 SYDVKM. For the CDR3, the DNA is TGTGCCAGCCACCGGAGTTACATGAACACTGAAGCTTTCTTT. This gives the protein CASHRSYMNTEAFF.

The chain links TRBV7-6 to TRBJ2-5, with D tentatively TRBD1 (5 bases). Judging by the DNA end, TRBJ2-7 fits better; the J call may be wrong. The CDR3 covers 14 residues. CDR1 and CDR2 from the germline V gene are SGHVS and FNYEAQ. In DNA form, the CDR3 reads TGTGCCAGCAGCCCTACAGGCTTCTCCTACGAGCAGTACTTC. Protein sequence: CASSPTGFSYEQYF.

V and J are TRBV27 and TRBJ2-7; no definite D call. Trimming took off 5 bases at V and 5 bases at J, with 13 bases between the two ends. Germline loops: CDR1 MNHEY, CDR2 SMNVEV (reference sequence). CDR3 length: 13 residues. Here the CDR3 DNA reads TGTGCCAGCAGTAACCCGTACTCGCACGAGCAGTACTTC. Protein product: CASSNPYSHEQYF.

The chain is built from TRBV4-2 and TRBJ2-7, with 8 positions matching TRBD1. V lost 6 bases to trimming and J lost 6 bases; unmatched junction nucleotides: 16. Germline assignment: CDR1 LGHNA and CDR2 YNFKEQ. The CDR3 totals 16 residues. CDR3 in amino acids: CASSHGGSGGLSEQYF. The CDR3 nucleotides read TGTGCCAGCAGTCACGGCGGGTCAGGGGGCTTGAGCGAGCAGTACTTC.

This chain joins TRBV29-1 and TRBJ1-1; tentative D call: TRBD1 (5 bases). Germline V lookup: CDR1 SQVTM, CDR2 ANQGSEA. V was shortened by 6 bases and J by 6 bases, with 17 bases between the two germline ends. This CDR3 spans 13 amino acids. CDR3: CSVLYDSRAEAFF. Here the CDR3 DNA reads TGCAGCGTCCTTTATGACAGTAGGGCTGAAGCTTTCTTT.

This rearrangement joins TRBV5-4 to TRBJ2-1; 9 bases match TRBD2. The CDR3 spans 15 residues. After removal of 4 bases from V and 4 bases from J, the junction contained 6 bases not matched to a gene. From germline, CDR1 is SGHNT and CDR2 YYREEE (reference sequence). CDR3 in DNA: TGTGCCAGCAGCGAGGGACTAGCCGAGTACAATGAGCAGTTCTTC. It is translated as CASSEGLAEYNEQFF. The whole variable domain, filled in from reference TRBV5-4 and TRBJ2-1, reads ETGVTQSPTHLIKTRGQQVTLRCSSQSGHNTVSWYQQALGQGPQFIFQYYREEENGRGNFPPRFSGLQFPNYSSELNVNALELDDSALYLCASSEGLAEYNEQFFGPGTRLTVL.

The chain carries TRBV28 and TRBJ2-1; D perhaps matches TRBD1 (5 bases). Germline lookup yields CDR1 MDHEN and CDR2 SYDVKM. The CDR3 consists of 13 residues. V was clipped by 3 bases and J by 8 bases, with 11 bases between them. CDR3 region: CASSFRVVDEQFF. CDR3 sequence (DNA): TGTGCCAGCAGTTTCAGGGTTGTCGATGAGCAGTTCTTC.

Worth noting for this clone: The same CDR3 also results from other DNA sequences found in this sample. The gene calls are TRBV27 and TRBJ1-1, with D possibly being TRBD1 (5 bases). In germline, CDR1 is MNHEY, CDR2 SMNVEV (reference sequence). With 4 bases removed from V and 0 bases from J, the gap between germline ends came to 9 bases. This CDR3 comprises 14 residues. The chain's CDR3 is CASSWGGMNTEAFF. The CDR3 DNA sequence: TGTGCCAGCAGTTGGGGGGGTATGAACACTGAAGCTTTCTTT.

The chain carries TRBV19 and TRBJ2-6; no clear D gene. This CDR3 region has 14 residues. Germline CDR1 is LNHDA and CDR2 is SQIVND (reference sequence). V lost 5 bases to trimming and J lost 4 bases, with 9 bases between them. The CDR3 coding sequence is TGTGCCAGTAGTGTCTTAGGGGGGGCCAACGTCCTGACTTTC. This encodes CASSVLGGANVLTF. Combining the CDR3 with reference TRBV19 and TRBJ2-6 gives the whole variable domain DGGITQSPKYLFRKEGQNVTLSCEQNLNHDAMYWYRQDPGQGLRLIYYSQIVNDFQKGDIAEGYSVSREKKESFPLTVTSAQKNPTAFYLCASSVLGGANVLTFGAGSRLTVL.

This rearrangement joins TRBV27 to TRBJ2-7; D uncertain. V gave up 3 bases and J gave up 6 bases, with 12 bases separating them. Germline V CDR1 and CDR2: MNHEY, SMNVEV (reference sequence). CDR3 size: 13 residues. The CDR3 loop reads CASSLYMGREQYF. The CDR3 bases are TGTGCCAGCAGTTTGTACATGGGTCGCGAGCAGTACTTC.

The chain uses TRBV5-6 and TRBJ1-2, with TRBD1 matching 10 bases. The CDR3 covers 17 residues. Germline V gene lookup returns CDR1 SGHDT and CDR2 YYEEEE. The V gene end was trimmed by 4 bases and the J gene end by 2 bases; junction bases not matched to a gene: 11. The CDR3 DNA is TGTGCCAGCAGCCTACCCCACCGGGACAGGGGAAACTATGGCTACACCTTC. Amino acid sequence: CASSLPHRDRGNYGYTF.

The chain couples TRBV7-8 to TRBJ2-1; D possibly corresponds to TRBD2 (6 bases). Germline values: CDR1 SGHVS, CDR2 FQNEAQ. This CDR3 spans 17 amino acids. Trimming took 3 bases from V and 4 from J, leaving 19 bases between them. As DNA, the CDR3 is TGTGCCAGCAGCTTTTTTATCACTAGCCCTATATACAATGAGCAGTTCTTC. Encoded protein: CASSFFITSPIYNEQFF. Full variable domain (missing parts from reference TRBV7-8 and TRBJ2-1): GAGVSQSPRYKVAKRGQDVALRCDPISGHVSLFWYQQALGQGPEFLTYFQNEAQLDKSGLPSDRFFAERPEGSVSTLKIQRTQQEDSAVYLCASSFFITSPIYNEQFFGPGTRLTVL.

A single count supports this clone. For the CDR3, the DNA is TGTGCCAGCAGCTGGGGAGTTGGGCCCTACGAGCAGTACTTC. It specifies CASSWGVGPYEQYF. V and J are TRBV7-2 and TRBJ2-7; D possibly corresponds to TRBD2 (5 bases). The germline V gene has CDR1 SGHTA and CDR2 FQGNSA. Trimming cost V 4 bases and J 2 bases, with 12 bases left between them. The CDR3 spans 14 residues. The full variable domain, in which reference TRBV7-2 and TRBJ2-7 provide the parts outside the CDR3, is GAGVSQSPSNKVTEKGKDVELRCDPISGHTALYWYRQSLGQGLEFLIYFQGNSAPDKSGLPSDRFSAERTGGSVSTLTIQRTQQEDSAVYLCASSWGVGPYEQYFGPGTRLTVT.

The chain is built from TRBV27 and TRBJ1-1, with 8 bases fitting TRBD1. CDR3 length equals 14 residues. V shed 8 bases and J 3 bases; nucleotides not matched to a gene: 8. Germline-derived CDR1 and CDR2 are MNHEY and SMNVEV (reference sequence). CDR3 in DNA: TGTGCCAGCGGCCACCCAGGGGGCTACACTGAAGCTTTCTTT. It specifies CASGHPGGYTEAFF.

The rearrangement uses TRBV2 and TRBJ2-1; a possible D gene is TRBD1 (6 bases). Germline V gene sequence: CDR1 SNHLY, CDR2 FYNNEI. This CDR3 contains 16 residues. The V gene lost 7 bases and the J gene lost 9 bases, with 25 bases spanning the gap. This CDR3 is CASIHPGQGAQGEQFF. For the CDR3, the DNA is TGTGCCAGCATCCACCCGGGACAAGGAGCCCAGGGTGAGCAGTTCTTC.

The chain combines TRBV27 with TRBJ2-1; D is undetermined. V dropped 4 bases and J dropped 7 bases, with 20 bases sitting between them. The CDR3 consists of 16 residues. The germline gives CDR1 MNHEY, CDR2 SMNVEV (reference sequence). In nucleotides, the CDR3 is TGTGCCAGCAGTTCGCCCCCTGAGCGATCGTATAATGAGCAGTTCTTC. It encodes CASSSPPERSYNEQFF.

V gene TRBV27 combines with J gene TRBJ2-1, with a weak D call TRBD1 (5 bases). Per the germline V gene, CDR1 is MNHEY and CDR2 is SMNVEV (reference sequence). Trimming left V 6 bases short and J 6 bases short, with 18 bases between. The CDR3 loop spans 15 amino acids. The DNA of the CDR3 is TGTGCCAGCAGCCGAACAGGAATATTTGGCAATGAGCAGTTCTTC. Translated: CASSRTGIFGNEQFF.

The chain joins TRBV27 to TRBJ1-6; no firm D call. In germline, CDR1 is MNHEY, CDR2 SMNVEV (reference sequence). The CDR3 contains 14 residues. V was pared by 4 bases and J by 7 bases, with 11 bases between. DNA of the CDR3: TGTGCCAGCAGTTCTGTGATGGGGAATTCACCCCTCCACTTT. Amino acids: CASSSVMGNSPLHF.

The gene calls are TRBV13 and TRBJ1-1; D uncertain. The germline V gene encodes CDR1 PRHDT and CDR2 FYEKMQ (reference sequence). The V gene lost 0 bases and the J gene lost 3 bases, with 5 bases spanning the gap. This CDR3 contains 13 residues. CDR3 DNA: TGTGCCAGCAGCTTAGGACAGTACACTGAAGCTTTCTTT. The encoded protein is CASSLGQYTEAFF.

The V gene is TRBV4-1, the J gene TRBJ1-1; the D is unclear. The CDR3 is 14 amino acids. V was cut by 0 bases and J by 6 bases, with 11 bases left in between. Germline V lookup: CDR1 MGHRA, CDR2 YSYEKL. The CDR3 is CASSQEEGDPEAFF. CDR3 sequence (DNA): TGCGCCAGCAGCCAAGAGGAGGGTGACCCTGAAGCTTTCTTT.

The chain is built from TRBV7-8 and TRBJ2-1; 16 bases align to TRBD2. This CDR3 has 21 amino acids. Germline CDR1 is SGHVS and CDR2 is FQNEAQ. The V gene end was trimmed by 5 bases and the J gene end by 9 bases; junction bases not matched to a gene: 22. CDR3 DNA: TGTGCCAGCAGCCTCCAGAGGGAACCGGGACTAGCGGGAGGGCCTCTGGTTGAGCAGTTCTTC. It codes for CASSLQREPGLAGGPLVEQFF.

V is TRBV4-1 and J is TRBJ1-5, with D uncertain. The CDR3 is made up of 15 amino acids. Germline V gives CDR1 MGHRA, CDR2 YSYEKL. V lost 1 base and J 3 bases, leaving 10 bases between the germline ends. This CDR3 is CASSQAGIDNQPQHF. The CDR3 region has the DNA TGCGCCAGCAGCCAAGCTGGGATCGACAATCAGCCCCAGCATTTT.